One and the same sample provided the 8 T cell receptor beta chains below, sequenced in a study of cytomegalovirus exposure and HLA in healthy donors. Vbeta (60) and Jbeta (13) primers were used in the PCR. Only in-frame clones appear in the TCRdb table, and some are missing; sequencing was by immunoSEQ multiplex PCR. The sample contains around 97,000 clones, 9.4% of which appear only once. The specimen was PBMCs. These receptors came from a man over 45 in good health and CMV-seropositive.

The J gene is TRBJ2-7, the V gene TRBV28, with 9 positions matching TRBD2. J gave up 5 bases and V 0 bases, and 5 bases lay outside the gene matches. Germline values: CDR1 MDHEN, CDR2 SYDVKM. The CDR3 runs to 15 residues. CDR3 loop: CASSLWASGKDEQYF. The CDR3 region has the DNA TGTGCCAGCAGTTTATGGGCTAGCGGGAAGGACGAGCAGTACTTC.

The J gene is TRBJ1-2, the V gene TRBV28; the D is unclear. Germline-derived CDR1 and CDR2 are MDHEN and SYDVKM. There are 14 residues in the CDR3. V was trimmed by 2 bases and J by 2 bases, leaving 9 bases between them. CDR3 sequence (DNA): TGTGCCAGCAGTTTAGGCGCGGGAAACTATGGCTACACCTTC. It codes for CASSLGAGNYGYTF.

The J gene is TRBJ1-2, the V gene TRBV28, with 9 bases that match TRBD1. CDR3 length equals 14 residues. Trimming cost V 5 bases and J 7 bases; bases outside gene matches: 8. Germline CDR1 reads MDHEN; CDR2 reads SYDVKM. CDR3 sequence reads: CASSTGTGTGGYTF. DNA for the CDR3: TGTGCCAGCAGTACCGGGACAGGGACGGGTGGCTACACCTTC.

This clone showed up just a few times. The V gene is TRBV5-6, the J gene TRBJ2-4, with D perhaps TRBD1 (6 bases). This CDR3 contains 15 residues. The germline gives CDR1 SGHDT, CDR2 YYEEEE. V lost 2 bases and J lost 7, with 16 bases in between. CDR3 sequence (DNA): TGTGCCAGCAGCTTTCGCGTCCCAGGGGCGAACATTCAGTACTTC. It is translated as CASSFRVPGANIQYF.

The CDR3 protein is CASSGGWTDSPLHF. Written as DNA, the CDR3 is TGTGCCAGCAGCGGCGGTTGGACAGATTCACCCCTCCACTTT. V and J are TRBV9 and TRBJ1-6; a weak D match, TRBD1 (6 bases). Deletions cut 3 bases from V and 8 bases from J, with 12 bases between. The CDR3 is made up of 14 amino acids. Germline loops: CDR1 SGDLS, CDR2 YYNGEE. The full variable domain, rest sourced from reference TRBV9 and TRBJ1-6, is DSGVTQTPKHLITATGQRVTLRCSPRSGDLSVYWYQQSLDQGLQFLIQYYNGEERAKGNILERFSAQQFPDLHSELNLSSLELGDSALYFCASSGGWTDSPLHFGNGTRLTVT.

This chain connects TRBV27 to TRBJ2-1; 10 bases match TRBD2. With V trimmed by 10 bases and J by 4 bases, 16 bases remained unmatched. Germline CDR1 MNHEY, CDR2 SMNVEV (reference sequence). The CDR3 consists of 17 residues. The CDR3 coding sequence is TGTGCCACCAAGTTGAATACCGGGACTAGCGAATACAATGAGCAGTTCTTC. Amino acid sequence: CATKLNTGTSEYNEQFF.

This chain connects TRBV5-6 to TRBJ2-6; TRBD1 agrees at 8 bases. CDR1 and CDR2 (germline): SGHDT, YYEEEE. The CDR3 is made up of 16 amino acids. Unmatched junction bases numbered 5, after V lost 4 bases and J lost 2 bases. The CDR3 sequence is CASSGGTGAGANVLTF. The DNA for the CDR3 is TGTGCCAGCAGCGGGGGGACAGGCGCTGGGGCCAACGTCCTGACTTTC.

The J gene is TRBJ2-7, the V gene TRBV6-5, with TRBD1 identical over 11 bases. The CDR3 is made up of 15 amino acids. V lost 6 bases to trimming and J lost 2 bases; unmatched junction nucleotides: 6. The V gene's germline CDR1 is MNHEY and CDR2 SVGAGI. CDR3 in DNA: TGTGCCAGCAGACCTGGGACAGGGGGACCCTACGAGCAGTACTTC. It is translated as CASRPGTGGPYEQYF.